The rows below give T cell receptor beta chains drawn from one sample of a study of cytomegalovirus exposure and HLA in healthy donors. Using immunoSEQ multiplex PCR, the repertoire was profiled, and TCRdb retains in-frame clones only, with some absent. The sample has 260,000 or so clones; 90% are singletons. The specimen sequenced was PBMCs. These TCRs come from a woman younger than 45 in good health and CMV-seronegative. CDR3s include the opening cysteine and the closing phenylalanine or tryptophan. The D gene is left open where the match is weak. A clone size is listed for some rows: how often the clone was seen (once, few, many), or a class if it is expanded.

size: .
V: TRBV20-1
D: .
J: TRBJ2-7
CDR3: CSARDGLEQYF
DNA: TGCAGTGCTAGAGATGGCCTCGAGCAGTACTTC

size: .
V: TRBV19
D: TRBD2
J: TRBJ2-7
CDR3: CASSIRTSGSNEQYF
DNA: TGTGCCAGTAGTATCCGGACTAGCGGGAGTAACGAGCAGTACTTC

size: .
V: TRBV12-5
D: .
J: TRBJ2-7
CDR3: CASGLVLRGIRNGSYEQYF
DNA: TGTGCTAGTGGTTTGGTACTAAGGGGCATTCGGAACGGCTCCTACGAGCAGTACTTC

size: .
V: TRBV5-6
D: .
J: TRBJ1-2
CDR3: CASSGGRLYGYTF
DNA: TGTGCCAGCAGCGGCGGGAGGCTCTATGGCTACACCTTC

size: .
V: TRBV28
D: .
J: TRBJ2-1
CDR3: CASIPFDRPTPGGSYNEQFF
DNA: TGTGCCAGCATTCCTTTTGACAGGCCCACCCCGGGCGGCTCCTACAATGAGCAGTTCTTC

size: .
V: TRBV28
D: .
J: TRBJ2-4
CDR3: CASSLLGIGNIQYF
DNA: TGTGCCAGCAGTTTACTGGGCATAGGAAACATTCAGTACTTC

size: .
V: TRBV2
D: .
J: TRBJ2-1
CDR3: CASSRRYNEQFF
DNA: TGTGCCAGCAGTCGGCGGTACAATGAGCAGTTCTTC

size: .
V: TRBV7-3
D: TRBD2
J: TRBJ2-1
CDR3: CASSKGTSGIPEQFF
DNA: TGTGCCAGCAGCAAAGGGACTAGCGGGATCCCTGAGCAGTTCTTC

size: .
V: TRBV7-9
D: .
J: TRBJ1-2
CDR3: CASSLVGQGLGYTF
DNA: TGTGCCAGCAGCTTAGTCGGGCAGGGGCTTGGCTACACCTTC

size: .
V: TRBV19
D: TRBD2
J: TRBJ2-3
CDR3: CASSSGLAGTDTQYF
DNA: TGTGCCAGTAGTTCGGGGCTAGCGGGCACAGATACGCAGTATTTT

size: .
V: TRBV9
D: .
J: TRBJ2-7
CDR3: CASSVDGTYEQYF
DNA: TGTGCCAGCAGCGTGGACGGAACCTACGAGCAGTACTTC

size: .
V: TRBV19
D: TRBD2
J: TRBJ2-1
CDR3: CASSFTAGEVNEQFF
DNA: TGTGCCAGTAGTTTCACAGCGGGAGAGGTAAATGAGCAGTTCTTC

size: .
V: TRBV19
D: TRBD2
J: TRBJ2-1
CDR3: CASSIPGTSDEQFF
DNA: TGTGCCAGTAGTATTCCCGGGACTAGCGATGAGCAGTTCTTC

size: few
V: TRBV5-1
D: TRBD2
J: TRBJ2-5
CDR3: CASRAGGQETQYF
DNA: TGCGCCAGCAGAGCGGGAGGCCAAGAGACCCAGTACTTC

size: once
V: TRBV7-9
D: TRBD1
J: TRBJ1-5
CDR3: CASSLAGQGLNQPQHF
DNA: TGTGCCAGCAGCTTAGCGGGACAGGGCCTTAATCAGCCCCAGCATTTT

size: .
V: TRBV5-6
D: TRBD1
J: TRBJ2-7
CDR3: CASSLSGTGLGEQYF
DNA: TGTGCCAGCAGCTTGTCCGGGACAGGGTTGGGTGAGCAGTACTTC

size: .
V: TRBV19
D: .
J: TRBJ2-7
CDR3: CASDPGTYGEQYF
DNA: TGTGCCAGCGACCCAGGGACCTACGGCGAGCAGTACTTC

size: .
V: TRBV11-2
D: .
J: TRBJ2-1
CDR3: CASRLPMVGGSGQFF
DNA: TGTGCCAGCAGGCTCCCCATGGTAGGTGGGTCGGGGCAGTTCTTC

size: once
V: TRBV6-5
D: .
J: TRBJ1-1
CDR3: CASSGPSGNTEAFF
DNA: TGTGCCAGCAGCGGACCGAGTGGAAACACTGAAGCTTTCTTT

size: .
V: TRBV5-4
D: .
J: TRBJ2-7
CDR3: CASSGGRNEQYF
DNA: TGTGCCAGCAGCGGAGGGCGGAACGAGCAGTACTTC

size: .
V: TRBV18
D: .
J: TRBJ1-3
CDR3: CASSPPVSGNTIYF
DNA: TGTGCCAGCTCACCACCAGTCTCTGGAAACACCATATATTTT

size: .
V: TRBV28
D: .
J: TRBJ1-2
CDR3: CASSPQGTGYGYTF
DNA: TGTGCCAGCAGTCCACAGGGAACAGGCTATGGCTACACCTTC

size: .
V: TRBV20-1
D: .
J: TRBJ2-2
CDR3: CSAWFLGELFF
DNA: TGCAGTGCTTGGTTTCTCGGGGAGCTGTTTTTT

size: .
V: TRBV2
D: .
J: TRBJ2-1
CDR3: CASSGMNEQFF
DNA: TGTGCCAGCAGTGGCATGAATGAGCAGTTCTTC

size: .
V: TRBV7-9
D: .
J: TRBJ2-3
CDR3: CASSLDHTDTQYF
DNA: TGTGCCAGCAGCTTAGATCACACAGATACGCAGTATTTT

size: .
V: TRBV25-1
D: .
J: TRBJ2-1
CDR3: CASRNRGLNNEQFF
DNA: TGTGCCAGCAGGAACCGGGGACTCAACAATGAGCAGTTCTTC

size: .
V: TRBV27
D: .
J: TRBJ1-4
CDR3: CASSSRTGLNEKLFF
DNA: TGTGCCAGCAGTTCAAGGACGGGACTTAATGAAAAACTGTTTTTT

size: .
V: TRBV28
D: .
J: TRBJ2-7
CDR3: CASSFIRDRSSYEQYF
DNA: TGTGCCAGCAGTTTTATCCGGGACCGGAGCTCCTACGAGCAGTACTTC

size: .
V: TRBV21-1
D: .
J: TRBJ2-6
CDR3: CASSKLPSGANVLTF
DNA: TGTGCCAGCAGCAAACTTCCCTCTGGGGCCAACGTCCTGACTTTC

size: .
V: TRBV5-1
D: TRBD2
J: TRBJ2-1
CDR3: CASSSLAGGPAQFF
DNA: TGCGCCAGCAGCTCGCTAGCGGGAGGGCCTGCGCAGTTCTTC

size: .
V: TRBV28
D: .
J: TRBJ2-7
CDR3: CASSLYTVSGEQYF
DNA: TGTGCCAGCAGTTTATATACCGTGAGTGGGGAGCAGTACTTC

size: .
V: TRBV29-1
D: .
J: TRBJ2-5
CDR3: CSVDWSGARTQYF
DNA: TGCAGCGTTGATTGGTCGGGGGCGCGGACCCAGTACTTC

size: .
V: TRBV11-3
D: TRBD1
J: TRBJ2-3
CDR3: CASSHRRGPSTDTQYF
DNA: TGTGCCAGCAGCCACCGCAGGGGGCCAAGCACAGATACGCAGTATTTT

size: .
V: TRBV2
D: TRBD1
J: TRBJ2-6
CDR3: CASSGRDRAGGANVLTF
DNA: TGTGCCAGCAGCGGACGGGACAGGGCTGGTGGGGCCAACGTCCTGACTTTC

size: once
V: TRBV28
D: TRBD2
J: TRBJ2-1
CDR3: CASSLRTSGRENEQFF
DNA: TGTGCCAGCAGCCTGAGGACTAGCGGGAGAGAGAATGAGCAGTTCTTC

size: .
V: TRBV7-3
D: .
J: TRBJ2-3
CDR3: CASSLTGGTDTQYF
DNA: TGTGCCAGCAGCTTAACAGGGGGCACAGATACGCAGTATTTT

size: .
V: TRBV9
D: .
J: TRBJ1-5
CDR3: CASSVGGNNQPQHF
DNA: TGTGCCAGCAGCGTTGGCGGCAACAATCAGCCCCAGCATTTT

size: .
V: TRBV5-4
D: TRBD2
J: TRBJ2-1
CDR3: CASSLYASGTSINEQFF
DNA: TGTGCCAGCAGCTTGTATGCTAGCGGGACTTCGATCAATGAGCAGTTCTTC

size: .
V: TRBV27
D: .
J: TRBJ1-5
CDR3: CASSKTGTNQPQHF
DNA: TGTGCCAGCAGCAAAACGGGTACCAATCAGCCCCAGCATTTT

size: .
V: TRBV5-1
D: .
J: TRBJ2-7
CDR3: CASSTGVTYEQYF
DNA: TGCGCCAGCAGCACCGGGGTAACCTACGAGCAGTACTTC

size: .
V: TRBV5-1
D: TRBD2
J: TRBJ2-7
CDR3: CASSYGLAGTVDF
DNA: TGCGCCAGCAGCTATGGACTAGCGGGAACAGTGGACTTC

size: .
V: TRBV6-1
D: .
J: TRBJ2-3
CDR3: CASIYRTDTQYF
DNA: TGTGCCAGCATCTACAGAACAGATACGCAGTATTTT